One sample yielded the 32 T cell receptor beta chains listed below, sequenced in a study of control samples from healthy donors and cancer patients. Sequencing used immunoSEQ multiplex PCR; TCRdb keeps in-frame clones, though not all of them. The top ten clones hold approximately 1% of a sample with about 160,000 clones, nearly 96% of them seen once. The specimen was blood. Receptors originate from a woman younger than 45 in good health.

The J gene is TRBJ2-1, the V gene TRBV18; 8 bases agree with TRBD2. With 6 bases clipped from V and 6 bases from J, the junction kept 4 bases outside the gene matches. Germline CDR1 KGHSH, CDR2 LQKENI. The CDR3 is 13 residues long. CDR3 nucleotide sequence: TGTGCCAGCTCCCTGGCGGGGGGCAATGAGCAGTTCTTC. Translated: CASSLAGGNEQFF. Full variable domain (missing parts from reference TRBV18 and TRBJ2-1): NAGVMQNPRHLVRRRGQEARLRCSPMKGHSHVYWYRQLPEEGLKFMVYLQKENIIDESGMPKERFSAEFPKEGPSILRIQQVVRGDSAAYFCASSLAGGNEQFFGPGTRLTVL.

The chain recombines TRBV30 with TRBJ1-1, with 8 nucleotides matching TRBD1. V trimming: 3 bases; J trimming: 2 bases; junction bases outside the gene matches: 11. The CDR3 sequence is 16 residues long. Germline assignment: CDR1 GTSNPN and CDR2 SVGIG (reference sequence). The CDR3 loop reads CAWSQTPGGANTEAFF. CDR3 coding DNA: TGTGCCTGGAGCCAAACCCCAGGGGGCGCAAACACTGAAGCTTTCTTT.

This clone was observed a few times. The rearrangement links TRBV3-1 (or the pseudogene TRBV3-2) to TRBJ1-1; 8 positions match TRBD1. J gave up 2 bases and V 1 base, and 3 bases lay outside the gene matches. Germline CDR1 LGHDT, CDR2 YNNKEL (reference sequence). The CDR3 runs to 15 residues. CDR3 nucleotide sequence: TGTGCCAGCAGCCAAGCTGGGACAGGTAACACTGAAGCTTTCTTT. It specifies CASSQAGTGNTEAFF.

CDR3 residues: CASRSQRTDTGELFF. The CDR3 DNA reads TGTGCCAGTAGAAGCCAAAGGACGGACACCGGGGAGCTGTTTTTT. This chain links TRBV19 with TRBJ2-2; D not certain. V was clipped by 6 bases and J by 3 bases, with 14 bases between them. Germline CDR1 and CDR2: LNHDA and SQIVND (reference sequence). The CDR3 totals 15 residues.

The genes are TRBV29-1 and TRBJ1-4; D unclear. The CDR3 contains 11 residues. Germline V lookup: CDR1 SQVTM, CDR2 ANQGSEA. Trimming pared 6 bases from V and 8 bases from J, leaving 10 bases between. The CDR3 region is CSVPQGEKLFF. The CDR3 coding sequence is TGCAGCGTCCCCCAAGGGGAAAAACTGTTTTTT.

The V gene is TRBV3-1 (or the pseudogene TRBV3-2), the J gene TRBJ1-1, with 8 bases identical to TRBD1. V lost 3 bases and J lost 1; bases outside the gene matches: 4. The CDR3 is 15 amino acids. Germline V gene lookup returns CDR1 LGHDT and CDR2 YNNKEL (reference sequence). CDR3 nucleotides: TGTGCCAGCAGCCATCTGGACAGGGAGAACACTGAAGCTTTCTTT. It specifies CASSHLDRENTEAFF.

V gene TRBV4-2 combines with J gene TRBJ2-7, with D unclear. The CDR3 covers 15 residues. CDR1 is LGHNA, CDR2 YNFKEQ, per germline. The V and J ends lost 4 bases and 1 base respectively, with 14 bases between them. The CDR3 spells CASSRSTSNSYEQYF. CDR3 nucleotides: TGTGCCAGCAGCCGATCGACGTCAAATTCCTACGAGCAGTACTTC.

The rearrangement joins TRBV19 to TRBJ1-5; D not certain. Germline V lookup: CDR1 LNHDA, CDR2 SQIVND (reference sequence). CDR3 length: 15 amino acids. The V end was cut by 1 base, the J end by 4 bases, with 11 bases between. The CDR3 DNA follows: TGTGCCAGTAGTATAGGTGGGTTGGGAAATCAGCCCCAGCATTTT. It specifies CASSIGGLGNQPQHF. The full variable domain, its missing parts supplied by reference TRBV19 and TRBJ1-5, is DGGITQSPKYLFRKEGQNVTLSCEQNLNHDAMYWYRQDPGQGLRLIYYSQIVNDFQKGDIAEGYSVSREKKESFPLTVTSAQKNPTAFYLCASSIGGLGNQPQHFGDGTRLSIL.

This clone came up once. The chain has TRBV14 and TRBJ2-5; 8 nucleotides line up with TRBD1. CDR1 SGHDN and CDR2 FVKESK come from the germline V gene. The CDR3 runs to 14 residues. V gave up 4 bases and J gave up 7 bases; unmatched junction bases: 8. The CDR3, as DNA: TGTGCCAGCAGCCTTCAGGGGGCCGTCGGGACCCAGTACTTC. Amino acids: CASSLQGAVGTQYF.

The chain joins TRBV18 to TRBJ1-1; D may be TRBD1 (6 bases). The CDR3 is 14 residues long. Trimming cost V 4 bases and J 10 bases, with 19 bases left between them. Germline V lookup: CDR1 KGHSH, CDR2 LQKENI. The CDR3 DNA reads as TGTGCCAGCTCACTACAACCCGAACAGGGCACAGCTTTCTTT. Translated, it gives CASSLQPEQGTAFF.

The chain carries TRBV11-3 and TRBJ2-7; the D is unclear. The CDR3 consists of 13 residues. Trimming removed 3 bases from V and 4 bases from J, with 10 bases in between. Germline V gene lookup returns CDR1 SGHNT and CDR2 YENEEA. CDR3 loop: CASSFQPNYEQYF. As DNA, the CDR3 is TGTGCCAGCAGCTTCCAGCCCAATTACGAGCAGTACTTC.

The chain joins TRBV27 to TRBJ1-2; TRBD1 is a possible D gene (5 bases). Trimming left V 4 bases short and J 8 bases short, with 14 bases between. The CDR3 totals 13 residues. Germline V gene lookup returns CDR1 MNHEY and CDR2 SMNVEV (reference sequence). The CDR3 DNA follows: TGTGCCAGCAGTTCATACGGCGGGGGGGGCTACACCTTC. This translates into CASSSYGGGGYTF.

The gene calls are TRBV7-9 and TRBJ2-5, with TRBD2 identical over 11 bases. V lost 3 bases, J lost 5 bases, and 5 bases stayed unmatched. The CDR3 is made up of 15 amino acids. Germline CDR1 is SEHNR and CDR2 is FQNEAQ (reference sequence). CDR3: CASSLNSGGVETQYF. For the CDR3, the DNA is TGTGCCAGCAGCTTGAATAGCGGGGGGGTGGAGACCCAGTACTTC. The full variable domain, its missing parts supplied by reference TRBV7-9 and TRBJ2-5, is DTGVSQNPRHKITKRGQNVTFRCDPISEHNRLYWYRQTLGQGPEFLTYFQNEAQLEKSRLLSDRFSAERPKGSFSTLEIQRTEQGDSAMYLCASSLNSGGVETQYFGPGTRLLVL.

This chain uses TRBV18 with TRBJ2-1; D gene unclear. Germline V gives CDR1 KGHSH, CDR2 LQKENI. The CDR3 runs to 16 residues. V was shortened by 5 bases and J by 0 bases, with 14 bases between the two germline ends. The CDR3 nucleotides are TGTGCCAGCTCAGCAAAAGGTCAGTACTCCTACAATGAGCAGTTCTTC. Its protein is CASSAKGQYSYNEQFF.

This chain uses TRBV30 with TRBJ2-5; no clear D. Germline CDR1 is GTSNPN and CDR2 is SVGIG (reference sequence). V was trimmed by 2 bases and J by 3 bases, leaving 7 bases between them. The CDR3 contains 12 residues. The DNA for the CDR3 is TGTGCCTGGAGTACTGGTAAAGAGACCCAGTACTTC. This gives the protein CAWSTGKETQYF.

The genes are TRBV7-9 and TRBJ2-2; 7 bases are a match to TRBD2. With 5 bases clipped from V and 3 bases from J, the junction kept 9 bases outside the gene matches. Germline CDR1 is SEHNR and CDR2 is FQNEAQ (reference sequence). The CDR3 is made up of 16 amino acids. For the CDR3, the DNA is TGTGCCAGCAGCCCCCCGGGGGGTTATGACACCGGGGAGCTGTTTTTT. Its protein product is CASSPPGGYDTGELFF.

This chain links TRBV18 with TRBJ1-1; D may be TRBD1 (6 bases). CDR3 length: 16 residues. Germline CDR1 is KGHSH and CDR2 is LQKENI. The ends were cut back, 6 bases at V and 0 bases at J, with 17 bases in the middle. The CDR3 DNA reads TGTGCCAGCTCCCTCGCGGGGACAATAATGAACACTGAAGCTTTCTTT. Its translation: CASSLAGTIMNTEAFF.

V is TRBV30 and J is TRBJ1-2; D gene uncertain. V shed 0 bases and J shed 7 bases, with 9 bases lying between them. The CDR3 contains 12 residues. Germline CDR1 reads GTSNPN; CDR2 reads SVGIG (reference sequence). CDR3 loop: CAWSVGPGGYTF. CDR3 sequence (DNA): TGTGCCTGGAGTGTAGGTCCAGGTGGCTACACCTTC.

The chain links TRBV29-1 to TRBJ1-3; TRBD1 is a possible D gene (5 bases). The V and J ends lost 6 bases and 4 bases respectively, with 19 bases between them. The CDR3 contains 15 residues. Germline V CDR1 and CDR2: SQVTM, ANQGSEA. CDR3 region: CSVAFRGPLGNTIYF. The CDR3, as DNA: TGCAGCGTCGCCTTCCGGGGCCCTTTAGGAAACACCATATATTTT.

This chain links TRBV5-6 with TRBJ1-6; TRBD1 matches at 10 bases. The CDR3 has 16 amino acids. In germline, CDR1 is SGHDT, CDR2 YYEEEE. With 4 bases clipped from V and 10 bases from J, the junction kept 11 bases outside the gene matches. This CDR3 reads CASSGLTGGLGSPLHF. In DNA, the CDR3 is TGTGCCAGCAGCGGACTGACAGGGGGCTTGGGGTCACCCCTCCACTTT.

The chain links TRBV28 to TRBJ1-1, with D perhaps TRBD1 (6 bases). The germline V and J ends were trimmed by 6 bases and 11 bases, with 13 bases remaining between them. Germline V gene lookup returns CDR1 MDHEN and CDR2 SYDVKM. The CDR3 has 11 amino acids. The CDR3 DNA reads as TGTGCCAGCAGGATTCCAGGGGACGCTTTCTTT. It codes for CASRIPGDAFF. The variable domain in full, with the rest retrieved from reference TRBV28 and TRBJ1-1, is DVKVTQSSRYLVKRTGEKVFLECVQDMDHENMFWYRQDPGLGLRLIYFSYDVKMKEKGDIPEGYSVSREKKERFSLILESASTNQTSMYLCASRIPGDAFFGQGTRLTVV.

The rearrangement links TRBV3-1 (or the pseudogene TRBV3-2) to TRBJ2-4; D is unresolved. This CDR3 region has 15 residues. Germline CDR1 is LGHDT and CDR2 is YNNKEL (reference sequence). Deletions cut 3 bases from V and 6 bases from J, with 15 bases between. The chain's CDR3 is CASSHRVLWGNIQYF. The CDR3 coding sequence is TGTGCCAGCAGCCATAGGGTCCTCTGGGGAAACATTCAGTACTTC.

CDR3 amino acids: CASSGGLRRDQPQHF. CDR3 coding DNA: TGTGCCAGCAGCGGGGGACTTAGACGAGATCAGCCCCAGCATTTT. The chain carries TRBV5-8 and TRBJ1-5; a possible D gene is TRBD1 (5 bases). V gave up 4 bases and J gave up 5 bases, with 16 bases separating them. CDR1 and CDR2 from the germline V gene are SGHTS and YDEGEE. The CDR3 runs to 15 residues.

This rearrangement joins TRBV5-4 to TRBJ2-7, with a weak D call TRBD2 (5 bases). Between the trimmed V and J ends, which lost 0 bases and 4 bases, there was a span of 14 bases. CDR1 is SGHNT and CDR2 is YYREEE in the germline V gene (reference sequence). The CDR3 is 15 residues long. The CDR3 nucleotides read TGTGCCAGCAGCTTGGTGGTAGGAGGAAAATACGAGCAGTACTTC. The encoded protein is CASSLVVGGKYEQYF.

This clone was detected only once. The chain joins TRBV6-6 to TRBJ1-2; tentatively, D is TRBD1 (6 bases). V was pared by 6 bases and J by 7 bases, with 18 bases between. The CDR3 runs 14 residues. In germline, CDR1 is MNHNY, CDR2 SVGAGI (reference sequence). The CDR3 coding sequence is TGTGCCAGCAGCCCTAAATCGGACAGCGGTGGCTACACCTTC. Encoded protein: CASSPKSDSGGYTF.

This chain links TRBV19 with TRBJ2-6; D ambiguous. V shed 1 base and J shed 2 bases, with 0 bases lying between them. CDR1 is LNHDA, CDR2 SQIVND, per germline (reference sequence). The CDR3 consists of 13 residues. This chain's CDR3 is CASSIAGANVLTF. CDR3 in DNA: TGTGCCAGTAGTATAGCTGGGGCCAACGTCCTGACTTTC.

CDR3 amino acids: CASSLVVAGGYNEQFF. The CDR3, as DNA: TGTGCCAGCAGTTTAGTAGTAGCGGGAGGGTATAATGAGCAGTTCTTC. V gene TRBV27 combines with J gene TRBJ2-1; 11 bases map to TRBD2. This CDR3 region has 16 residues. The trim removed 2 bases at V and 7 bases at J, leaving 7 bases unmatched. Germline lookup yields CDR1 MNHEY and CDR2 SMNVEV (reference sequence).

The table lists this clone with a count of one. This chain connects TRBV10-3 to TRBJ2-7, with D perhaps assigned TRBD1 or TRBD2 (5 bases each). The CDR3 consists of 12 residues. Germline CDR1 is ENHRY and CDR2 is SYGVKD. The germline V and J ends were trimmed by 6 bases and 3 bases, with 9 bases remaining between them. CDR3 coding DNA: TGTGCCATCAGCGGGACGAACTACGAGCAGTACTTC. Translation: CAISGTNYEQYF.

In this sample, this clone turned up a few times. This chain links TRBV2 with TRBJ1-3, with 9 positions matching TRBD1. This CDR3 spans 15 amino acids. The J segment lost 1 base and the V segment lost 6 bases, leaving 4 bases of the junction unmatched. Germline CDR1 is SNHLY and CDR2 is FYNNEI. This CDR3 is CASRPGTGSGNTIYF. The CDR3 nucleotides are TGTGCCAGCAGACCAGGGACAGGGTCTGGAAACACCATATATTTT. The full variable domain, its missing parts supplied by reference TRBV2 and TRBJ1-3, is EPEVTQTPSHQVTQMGQEVILRCVPISNHLYFYWYRQILGQKVEFLVSFYNNEISEKSEIFDDQFSVERPDGSNFTLKIRSTKLEDSAMYFCASRPGTGSGNTIYFGEGSWLTVV.

The chain uses TRBV11-2 and TRBJ1-1, with 7 bases matching TRBD1. The V and J ends lost 7 bases and 1 base, in that order; junction bases with no gene match: 9. In germline, CDR1 is SGHAT, CDR2 FQNNGV. This CDR3 contains 15 residues. The CDR3 nucleotides read TGTGCCAGCACCCGGACAGGTGGGGGGAACACTGAAGCTTTCTTT. This translates into CASTRTGGGNTEAFF.

V is TRBV9 and J is TRBJ2-7; a possible D gene is TRBD1 (6 bases). This CDR3 has 15 residues. V lost 1 base, J lost 0 bases, and 11 bases lay in between. Germline V gene sequence: CDR1 SGDLS, CDR2 YYNGEE. The CDR3, as DNA: TGTGCCAGCAGCGTACGCCAGGGGAGCTCCTACGAGCAGTACTTC. Its protein product is CASSVRQGSSYEQYF.

This clone was counted a single time. The J gene is TRBJ2-2, the V gene TRBV6-5; perhaps D is TRBD1 or TRBD2 (5 bases each). In germline, CDR1 is MNHEY, CDR2 SVGAGI. The CDR3 is made up of 14 amino acids. The V gene lost 2 bases and the J gene lost 4 bases, with 8 bases spanning the gap. This CDR3 is CASSYNGATGELFF. Written as DNA, the CDR3 is TGTGCCAGCAGTTACAACGGGGCCACCGGGGAGCTGTTTTTT.